This T cell receptor (beta chain) was found in a study of T cell responses to AZD1222 COVID-19 vaccine. Whole-study findings and limits: Unmutated variant regions are reportedly targeted by nearly half of spike-specific TCRs. Donors were chiefly white British, with a greater number of females, and clonal diversity was perhaps underestimated.

Trimming left V 1 base short and J 3 bases short, with 1 base between. CDR1 DFQATT and CDR2 SNEGSKA come from the germline V gene (reference sequence). This CDR3 has 11 residues. Only in-frame clones appear in the TCRdb table, and some are missing; sequencing was by immunoSEQ multiplex PCR. The sample lists around 28,000 clones; approximately 91% were seen once. Notes on this clone: Its antigen is as yet unknown.

The sequence derives from an adult in good health. This material consisted of peripheral blood, taken on day 0 of AZD1222 vaccination. The rearrangement uses TRBV20-1 and TRBJ2-1; D is ambiguous. Here the CDR3 reads CSARVYNEQFF. The CDR3 coding sequence is TGCAGTGCTAGAGTCTACAATGAGCAGTTCTTC.